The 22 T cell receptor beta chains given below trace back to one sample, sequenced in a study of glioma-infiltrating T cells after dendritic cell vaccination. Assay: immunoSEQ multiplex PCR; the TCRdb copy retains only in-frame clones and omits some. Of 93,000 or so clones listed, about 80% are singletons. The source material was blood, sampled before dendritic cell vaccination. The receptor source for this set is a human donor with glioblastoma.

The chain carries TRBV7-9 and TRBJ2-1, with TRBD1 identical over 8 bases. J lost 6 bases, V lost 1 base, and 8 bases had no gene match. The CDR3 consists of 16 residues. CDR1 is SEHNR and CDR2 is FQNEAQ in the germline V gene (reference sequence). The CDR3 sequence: CASSLVITGGSNEQFF. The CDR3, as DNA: TGTGCCAGCAGCTTAGTCATAACAGGGGGGAGCAATGAGCAGTTCTTC. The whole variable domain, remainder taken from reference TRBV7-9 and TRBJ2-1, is DTGVSQNPRHKITKRGQNVTFRCDPISEHNRLYWYRQTLGQGPEFLTYFQNEAQLEKSRLLSDRFSAERPKGSFSTLEIQRTEQGDSAMYLCASSLVITGGSNEQFFGPGTRLTVL.

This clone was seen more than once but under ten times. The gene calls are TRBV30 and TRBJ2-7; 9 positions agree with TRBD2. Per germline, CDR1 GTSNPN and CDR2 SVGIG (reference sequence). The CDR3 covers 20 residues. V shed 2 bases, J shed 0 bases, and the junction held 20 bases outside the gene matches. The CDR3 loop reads CAWSIPQYLELAGRSYEQYF. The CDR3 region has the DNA TGTGCCTGGAGTATCCCCCAATACCTCGAACTAGCGGGCCGCTCCTACGAGCAGTACTTC.

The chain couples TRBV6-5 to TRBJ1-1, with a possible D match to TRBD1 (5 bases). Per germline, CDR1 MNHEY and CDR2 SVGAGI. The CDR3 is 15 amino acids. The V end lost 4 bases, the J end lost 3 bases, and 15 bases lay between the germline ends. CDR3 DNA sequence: TGTGCCAGCAGTTCGCGGACACTGAGTGACACTGAAGCTTTCTTT. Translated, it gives CASSSRTLSDTEAFF.

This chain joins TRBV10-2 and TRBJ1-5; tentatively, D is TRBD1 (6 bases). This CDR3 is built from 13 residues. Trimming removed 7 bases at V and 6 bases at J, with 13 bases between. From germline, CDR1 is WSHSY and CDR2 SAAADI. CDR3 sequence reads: CASTEGGSQPQHF. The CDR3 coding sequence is TGCGCCAGCACGGAAGGGGGAAGTCAGCCCCAGCATTTT.

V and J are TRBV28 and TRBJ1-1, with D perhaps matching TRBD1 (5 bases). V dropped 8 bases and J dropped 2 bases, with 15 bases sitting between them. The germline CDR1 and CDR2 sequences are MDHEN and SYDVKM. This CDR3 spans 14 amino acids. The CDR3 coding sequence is TGTGCCAGCCGGGGGGGGTTCCCTAACACTGAAGCTTTCTTT. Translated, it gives CASRGGFPNTEAFF.

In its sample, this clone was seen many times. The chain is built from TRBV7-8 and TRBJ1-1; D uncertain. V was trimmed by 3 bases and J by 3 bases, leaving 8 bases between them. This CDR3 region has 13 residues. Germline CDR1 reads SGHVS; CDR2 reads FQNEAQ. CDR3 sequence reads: CASSFEPDTEAFF. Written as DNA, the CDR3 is TGTGCCAGCAGCTTTGAGCCTGACACTGAAGCTTTCTTT.

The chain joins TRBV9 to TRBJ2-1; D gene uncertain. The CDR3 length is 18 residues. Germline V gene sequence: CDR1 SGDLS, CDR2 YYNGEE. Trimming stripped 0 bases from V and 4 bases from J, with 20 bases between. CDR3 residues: CASSVGPPGQNDYNEQFF. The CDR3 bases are TGTGCCAGCAGCGTAGGGCCCCCGGGTCAAAACGATTACAATGAGCAGTTCTTC.

CDR3 nucleotides: TGTGCCAGCAGCGTAGGCCTAGGAGCGGGGGACTACCAAGAGACCCAGTACTTC. It is translated as CASSVGLGAGDYQETQYF. J is TRBJ2-5 and V is TRBV9; 8 nucleotides line up with TRBD2. Looked up from germline, CDR1 is SGDLS and CDR2 is YYNGEE. The trim removed 0 bases at V and 0 bases at J, leaving 10 bases unmatched. This CDR3 spans 18 amino acids.

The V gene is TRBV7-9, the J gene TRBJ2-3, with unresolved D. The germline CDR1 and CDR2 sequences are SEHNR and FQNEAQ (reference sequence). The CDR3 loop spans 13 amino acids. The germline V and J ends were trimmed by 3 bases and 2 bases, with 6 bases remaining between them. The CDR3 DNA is TGTGCCAGCAGCTTGGGCTCCACAGATACGCAGTATTTT. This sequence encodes CASSLGSTDTQYF.

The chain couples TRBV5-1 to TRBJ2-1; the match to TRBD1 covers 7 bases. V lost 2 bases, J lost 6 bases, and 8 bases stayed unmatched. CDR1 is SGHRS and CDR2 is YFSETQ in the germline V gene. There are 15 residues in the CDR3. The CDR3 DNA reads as TGCGCCAGCAGCTTAAGGGGGCAACAGGGCAATGAGCAGTTCTTC. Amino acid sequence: CASSLRGQQGNEQFF.

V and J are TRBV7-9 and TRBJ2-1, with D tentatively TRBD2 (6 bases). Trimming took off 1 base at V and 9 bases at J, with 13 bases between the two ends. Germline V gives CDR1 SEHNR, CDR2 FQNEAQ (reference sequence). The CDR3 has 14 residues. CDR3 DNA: TGTGCCAGCAGCTTAGGCGGGACCGGGCGTGAGCAGTTCTTC. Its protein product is CASSLGGTGREQFF.

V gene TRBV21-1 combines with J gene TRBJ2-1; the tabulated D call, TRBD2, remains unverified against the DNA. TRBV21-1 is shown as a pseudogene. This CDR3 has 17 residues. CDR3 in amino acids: CASSTLAGGYSYNEQFF. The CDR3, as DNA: TGTGCCAGCAGCACCTTGGCGGGGGGATACTCCTACAATGAGCAGTTCTTC.

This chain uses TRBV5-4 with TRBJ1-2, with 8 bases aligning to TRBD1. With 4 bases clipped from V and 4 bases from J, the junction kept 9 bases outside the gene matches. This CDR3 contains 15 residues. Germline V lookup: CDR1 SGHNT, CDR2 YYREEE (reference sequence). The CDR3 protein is CASSQGTGFFYGYTF. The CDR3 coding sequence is TGTGCCAGCAGCCAAGGGACAGGATTCTTCTATGGCTACACCTTC.

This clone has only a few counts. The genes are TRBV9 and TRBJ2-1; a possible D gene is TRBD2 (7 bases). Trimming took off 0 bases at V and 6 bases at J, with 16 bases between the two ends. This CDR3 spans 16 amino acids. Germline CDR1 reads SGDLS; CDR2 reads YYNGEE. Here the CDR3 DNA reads TGTGCCAGCAGCGTAGACCACCGCGGGGGCACCAATGAGCAGTTCTTC. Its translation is CASSVDHRGGTNEQFF.

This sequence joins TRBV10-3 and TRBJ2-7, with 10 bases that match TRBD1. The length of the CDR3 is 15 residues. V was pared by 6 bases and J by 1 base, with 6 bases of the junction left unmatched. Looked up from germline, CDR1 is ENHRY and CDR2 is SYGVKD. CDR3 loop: CAISERQGASYEQYF. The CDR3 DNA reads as TGTGCCATCAGCGAAAGACAGGGGGCATCCTACGAGCAGTACTTC.

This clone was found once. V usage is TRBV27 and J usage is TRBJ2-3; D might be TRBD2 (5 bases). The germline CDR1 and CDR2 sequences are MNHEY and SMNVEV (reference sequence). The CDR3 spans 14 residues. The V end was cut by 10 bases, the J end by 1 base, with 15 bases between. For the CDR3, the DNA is TGTGCCATCGCCGGTAGCGTAGGCACAGATACGCAGTATTTT. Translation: CAIAGSVGTDTQYF.

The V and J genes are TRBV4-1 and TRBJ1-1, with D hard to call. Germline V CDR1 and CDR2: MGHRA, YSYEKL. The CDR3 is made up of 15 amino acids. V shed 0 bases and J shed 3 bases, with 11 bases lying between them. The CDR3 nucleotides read TGCGCCAGCAGCCAAGATTGGGGAGGACACACTGAAGCTTTCTTT. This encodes CASSQDWGGHTEAFF.

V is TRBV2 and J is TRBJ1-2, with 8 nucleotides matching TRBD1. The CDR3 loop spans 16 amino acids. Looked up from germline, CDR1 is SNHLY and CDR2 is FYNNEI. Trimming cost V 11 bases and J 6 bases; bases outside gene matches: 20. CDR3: CASWDRLYPVGHGYTF. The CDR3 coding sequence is TGTGCCTCGTGGGACAGGCTGTACCCAGTCGGCCATGGCTACACCTTC.

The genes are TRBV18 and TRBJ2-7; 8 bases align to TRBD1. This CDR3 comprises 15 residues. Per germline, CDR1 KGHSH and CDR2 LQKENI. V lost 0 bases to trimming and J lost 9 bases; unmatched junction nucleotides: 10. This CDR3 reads CASSPPGTGGPLQYF. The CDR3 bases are TGTGCCAGCTCACCACCGGGCACAGGGGGTCCCTTGCAGTACTTC.

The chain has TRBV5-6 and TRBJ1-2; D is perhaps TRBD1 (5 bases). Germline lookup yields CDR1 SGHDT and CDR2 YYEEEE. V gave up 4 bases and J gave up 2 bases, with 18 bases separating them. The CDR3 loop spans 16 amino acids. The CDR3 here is CASSRYRPGLNYGYTF. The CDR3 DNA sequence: TGTGCCAGCAGCCGGTACCGCCCGGGACTAAACTATGGCTACACCTTC.

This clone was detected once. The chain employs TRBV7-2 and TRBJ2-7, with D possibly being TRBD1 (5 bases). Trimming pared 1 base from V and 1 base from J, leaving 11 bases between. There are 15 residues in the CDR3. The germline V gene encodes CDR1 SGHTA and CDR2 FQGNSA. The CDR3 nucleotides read TGTGCCAGCAGCTTAGTCTCGACAGTTTCCTACGAGCAGTACTTC. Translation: CASSLVSTVSYEQYF.

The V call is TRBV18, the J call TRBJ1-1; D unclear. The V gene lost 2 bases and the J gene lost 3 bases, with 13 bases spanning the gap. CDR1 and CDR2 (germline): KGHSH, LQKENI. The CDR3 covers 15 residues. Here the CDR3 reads CASSPFPVRDTEAFF. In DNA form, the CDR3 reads TGTGCCAGCTCACCATTTCCGGTGCGAGACACTGAAGCTTTCTTT.